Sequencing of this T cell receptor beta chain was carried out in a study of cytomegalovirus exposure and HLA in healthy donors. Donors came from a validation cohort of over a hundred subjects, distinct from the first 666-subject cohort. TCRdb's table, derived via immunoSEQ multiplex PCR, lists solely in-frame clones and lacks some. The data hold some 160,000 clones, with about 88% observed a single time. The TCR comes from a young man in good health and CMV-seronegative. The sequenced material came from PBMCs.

The CDR3 protein is CASSWTGLNSPLHF. CDR3 in DNA: TGTGCCAGCAGTTGGACAGGCCTTAATTCACCCCTCCACTTT. The rearrangement uses TRBV6-1 and TRBJ1-6; TRBD1 agrees at 7 bases. CDR1 is MNHNS, CDR2 SASEGT, per germline. This CDR3 has 14 residues. V lost 5 bases, J lost 6 bases, and 4 bases stayed unmatched.